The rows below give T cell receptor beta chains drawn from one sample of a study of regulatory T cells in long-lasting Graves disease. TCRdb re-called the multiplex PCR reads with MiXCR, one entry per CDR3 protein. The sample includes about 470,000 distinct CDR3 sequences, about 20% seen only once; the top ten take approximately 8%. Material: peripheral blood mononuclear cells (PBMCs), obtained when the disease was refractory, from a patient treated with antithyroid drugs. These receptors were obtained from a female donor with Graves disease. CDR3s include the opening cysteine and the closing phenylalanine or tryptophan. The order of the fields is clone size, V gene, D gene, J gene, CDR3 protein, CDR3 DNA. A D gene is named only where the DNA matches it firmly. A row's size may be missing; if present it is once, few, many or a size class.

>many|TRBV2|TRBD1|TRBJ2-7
CASRDRGRGSDEQYF
TGTGCCAGCAGGGACAGGGGTAGGGGCTCGGACGAGCAGTACTTC
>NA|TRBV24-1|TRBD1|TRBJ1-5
CATSDATGQDQPQHF
TGTGCCACCAGTGACGCGACAGGGCAAGACCAGCCCCAGCATTTT
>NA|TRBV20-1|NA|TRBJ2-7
CSASWRRGYEQYF
TGCAGTGCTAGTTGGCGGAGGGGCTACGAGCAGTACTTC
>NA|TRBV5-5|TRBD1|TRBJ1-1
CASSTGTGYTEAFF
TGTGCCAGCAGCACCGGGACAGGTTACACTGAAGCTTTCTTT
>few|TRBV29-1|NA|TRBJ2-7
CSAFAPLRGEQYF
TGCAGCGCCTTCGCCCCCCTGAGAGGCGAGCAGTACTTC
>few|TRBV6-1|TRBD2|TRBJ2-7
CASSGGGVGPSNEQYF
TGTGCCAGCAGTGGGGGGGGAGTGGGTCCCTCCAACGAGCAGTACTTC
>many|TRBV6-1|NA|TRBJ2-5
CASKGFGFQETQYF
TGTGCCAGCAAGGGATTCGGTTTCCAAGAGACCCAGTACTTC
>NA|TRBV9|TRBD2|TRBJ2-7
CASGVGEGVSREQYF
TGTGCCAGCGGCGTAGGGGAGGGAGTGTCGCGGGAGCAGTACTTC
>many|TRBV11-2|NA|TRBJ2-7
CASSSPGSSPYEQYF
TGTGCCAGCAGCTCCCCCGGGAGTTCCCCCTACGAGCAGTACTTC
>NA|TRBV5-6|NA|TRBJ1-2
CASSLGARWEFYGYTF
TGTGCCAGCAGCTTGGGGGCTAGATGGGAATTCTATGGCTACACCTTC
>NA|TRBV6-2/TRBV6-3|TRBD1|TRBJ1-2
CASSYLTGSDGYTF
TGTGCCAGCAGTTACCTGACAGGGAGCGATGGCTACACCTTC
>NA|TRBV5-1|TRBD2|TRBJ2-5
CASSIRSQTSGVHQETQYF
TGCGCCAGCAGCATCCGGTCCCAGACTAGCGGAGTGCACCAAGAGACCCAGTACTTC
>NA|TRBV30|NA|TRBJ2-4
CAWSSAGTSKNIQYF
TGTGCCTGGAGTTCGGCAGGCACGTCCAAAAACATTCAGTACTTC
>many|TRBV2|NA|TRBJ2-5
CASSSRVRETQYF
TGTGCCAGCAGTTCCAGGGTGCGCGAGACCCAGTACTTC
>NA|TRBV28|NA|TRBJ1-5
CASIRGGDQHF
TGTGCCAGTATCAGGGGAGGGGACCAGCATTTT
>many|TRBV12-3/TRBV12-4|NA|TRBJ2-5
CASTQEETAEETQYF
TGTGCCAGCACGCAAGAGGAGACGGCCGAAGAGACCCAGTACTTC
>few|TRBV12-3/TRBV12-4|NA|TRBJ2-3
CASSLNRDTQYF
TGTGCCAGCAGTCTGAACAGAGATACGCAGTATTTT
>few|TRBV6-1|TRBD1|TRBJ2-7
CAIGRGTLASREQYF
TGTGCCATCGGCAGGGGGACATTGGCAAGTCGGGAGCAGTACTTC
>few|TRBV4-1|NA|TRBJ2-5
CASSQPGRARQETQYF
TGCGCCAGCAGCCAGCCGGGACGGGCGAGACAAGAGACCCAGTACTTC
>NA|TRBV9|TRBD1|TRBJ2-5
CASSPQGAHRETQYF
TGTGCCAGCAGCCCTCAGGGGGCGCATCGGGAGACCCAGTACTTC
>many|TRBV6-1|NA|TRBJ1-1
CASKAVEAFF
TGTGCCAGCAAGGCAGTAGAAGCTTTCTTT
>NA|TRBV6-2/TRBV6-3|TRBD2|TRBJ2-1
CASSKPGLGYNEQFF
TGTGCCAGCAGTAAACCGGGACTAGGATACAATGAGCAGTTCTTC
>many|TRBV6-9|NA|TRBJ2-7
CASSYAYEQYF
TGTGCCAGCAGTTATGCCTACGAGCAGTACTTC
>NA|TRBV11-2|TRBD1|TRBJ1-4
CASSLARTGRRKLFF
TGTGCCAGCAGCTTAGCCAGGACAGGGAGGCGAAAACTGTTTTTT
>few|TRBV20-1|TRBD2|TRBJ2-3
CSASERLAVTDTQYF
TGCAGTGCCTCGGAACGACTAGCCGTCACAGATACGCAGTATTTT
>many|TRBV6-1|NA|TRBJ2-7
CASGVYEQYF
TGTGCCAGCGGGGTCTACGAGCAGTACTTC
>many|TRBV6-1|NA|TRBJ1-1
CASSERSFEGAFF
TGTGCCAGCAGTGAAAGGAGTTTTGAGGGAGCTTTCTTT
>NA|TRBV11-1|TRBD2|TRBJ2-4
CASSRLAGKNIQYF
TGTGCCAGCAGCCGACTAGCGGGAAAGAACATTCAGTACTTC
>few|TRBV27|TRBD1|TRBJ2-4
CASRDRDRIQYF
TGTGCCAGCCGGGACAGGGATAGGATTCAGTACTTC
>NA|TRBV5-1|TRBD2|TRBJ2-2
CASSWGLAGGTGELFF
TGCGCCAGCAGCTGGGGACTAGCGGGAGGCACCGGGGAGCTGTTTTTT
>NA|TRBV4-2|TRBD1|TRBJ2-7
CASSQDRTGGVQYF
TGTGCCAGCAGCCAAGATCGGACAGGTGGTGTGCAGTACTTC
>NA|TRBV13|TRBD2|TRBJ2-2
CASSLAPSGNDGELFF
TGCGCCAGCAGCTTGGCCCCTAGCGGGAACGACGGGGAGCTGTTTTTT
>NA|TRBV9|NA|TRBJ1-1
CASSVVGGGNTEAFF
TGTGCCAGCAGCGTAGTTGGAGGGGGAAACACTGAAGCTTTCTTT
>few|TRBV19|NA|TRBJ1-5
CASSRGDNQPQHF
TGTGCCAGTAGTAGGGGGGACAATCAGCCCCAGCATTTT
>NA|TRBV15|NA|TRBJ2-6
CATSSTVSGISSGANVLTF
TGTGCCACCAGCAGCACGGTATCGGGAATTAGCTCTGGGGCCAACGTCCTGACTTTC
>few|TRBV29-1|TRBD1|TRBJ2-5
CSVGRDRSQETQYF
TGCAGCGTTGGACGGGACAGATCGCAAGAGACCCAGTACTTC
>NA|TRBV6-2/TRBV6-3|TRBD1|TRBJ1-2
CASSYGQAGYTF
TGTGCCAGCAGTTATGGACAGGCTGGCTACACCTTC
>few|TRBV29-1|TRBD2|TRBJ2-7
CSVEGGREGHWEQYF
TGCAGCGTTGAAGGTGGGCGGGAGGGCCATTGGGAGCAGTACTTC
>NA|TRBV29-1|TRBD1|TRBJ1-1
CAGTGAGTEAFF
TGCGCCGGGACAGGGGCGGGCACTGAAGCTTTCTTT
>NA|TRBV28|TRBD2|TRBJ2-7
CASRGLLAGPSSYEQYF
TGTGCCAGCAGGGGGTTGCTAGCGGGACCAAGCTCCTACGAGCAGTACTTC
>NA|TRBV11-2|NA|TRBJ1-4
CASSLDPLMRGGLFF
TGTGCCAGCAGCTTAGACCCACTTATGAGGGGCGGACTGTTTTTT
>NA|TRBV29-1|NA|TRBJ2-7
CSVELRGNYEQYF
TGCAGCGTTGAATTGAGGGGAAATTACGAGCAGTACTTC
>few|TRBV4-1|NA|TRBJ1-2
CASSQVYSFRGYTF
TGCGCCAGCAGCCAAGTCTATTCGTTTCGCGGCTACACCTTC
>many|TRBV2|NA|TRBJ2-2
CASSLGPQTGELFF
TGTGCCAGCAGCCTCGGCCCTCAGACCGGGGAGCTGTTTTTT
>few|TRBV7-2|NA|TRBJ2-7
CASSGVIRYEQYF
TGTGCCAGCAGCGGAGTTATCCGCTACGAGCAGTACTTC
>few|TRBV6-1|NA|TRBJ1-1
CASSDDRGAFF
TGTGCCAGCAGTGATGACAGAGGCGCTTTCTTT